The source of this T cell receptor (beta chain) is a study of cytomegalovirus exposure and HLA in healthy donors. Whole-study findings and limits: Sequencing likely generated an artifact that appeared as a cluster of highly shared sequence variants. Accurate prediction of HLA-A and HLA-B alleles (for most subjects) was reportedly achieved from TCR beta sequences.

This clone turned up a few times. Its matching antigen is unknown. Trimming took off 7 bases at V and 5 bases at J, with 11 bases between the two ends. CDR3 size: 13 residues. CDR1 SGHAT and CDR2 FQNNGV come from the germline V gene. Primers included in the PCR were 60 Vbeta and 13 Jbeta primers. Generated by immunoSEQ multiplex PCR, the TCRdb table keeps only in-frame clones and is missing some. The sample records about 130,000 clones, 75% to 90% being singletons. The sample taken for sequencing was PBMCs. This chain joins TRBV11-2 and TRBJ2-2; D might be TRBD2 (6 bases). This clonotype was obtained from a woman aged 40-49 years in good health and CMV-seropositive. CDR3 sequence (DNA): TGTGCCAGCACCCTGGCGGGGACCGGGGAGCTGTTTTTT. It is translated as CASTLAGTGELFF. Complete variable domain (other parts from reference TRBV11-2 and TRBJ2-2): EAGVAQSPRYKIIEKRQSVAFWCNPISGHATLYWYQQILGQGPKLLIQFQNNGVVDDSQLPKDRFSAERLKGVDSTLKIQPAKLEDSAVYLCASTLAGTGELFFGEGSRLTVL.